Sequencing of this T cell receptor beta chain was carried out in a study of a mutant IDH1 vaccine in newly diagnosed glioma. Study-wide context: Investigators started vaccination 4-6 weeks after radiotherapy alone, or with temozolomide cycles. Study-wide points: Among top peripheral T cell clonotypes, changes seemed unrelated to pseudoprogression.

Documented time point: week 23, last vaccination. Mutant IDH1 20-mer peptide, at 300 ug, made up each vaccine dose, with topical imiquimod. Produced via immunoSEQ multiplex PCR; TCRdb's table is partial and in-frame only. The data show approximately 66,000 clones, roughly 84% seen once. CDR3 size: 16 residues. CDR1 and CDR2 (germline): SGDLS, YYNGEE. After removal of 4 bases from V and 3 bases from J, the junction contained 11 bases not matched to a gene. On this clone: Its specificity is unknown.

The chain links TRBV9 to TRBJ2-3; TRBD2 matches at 7 bases. Sequencing was performed on PBMCs, taken from a glioma patient whose treatment included an IDH1 peptide vaccine. This clonotype was sampled from a man aged 18 to 35 with glioma. The CDR3 DNA is TGTGCCAGCAGCCCAAATTTGGGGGGAGGGACAGATACGCAGTATTTT. Translated, it gives CASSPNLGGGTDTQYF.